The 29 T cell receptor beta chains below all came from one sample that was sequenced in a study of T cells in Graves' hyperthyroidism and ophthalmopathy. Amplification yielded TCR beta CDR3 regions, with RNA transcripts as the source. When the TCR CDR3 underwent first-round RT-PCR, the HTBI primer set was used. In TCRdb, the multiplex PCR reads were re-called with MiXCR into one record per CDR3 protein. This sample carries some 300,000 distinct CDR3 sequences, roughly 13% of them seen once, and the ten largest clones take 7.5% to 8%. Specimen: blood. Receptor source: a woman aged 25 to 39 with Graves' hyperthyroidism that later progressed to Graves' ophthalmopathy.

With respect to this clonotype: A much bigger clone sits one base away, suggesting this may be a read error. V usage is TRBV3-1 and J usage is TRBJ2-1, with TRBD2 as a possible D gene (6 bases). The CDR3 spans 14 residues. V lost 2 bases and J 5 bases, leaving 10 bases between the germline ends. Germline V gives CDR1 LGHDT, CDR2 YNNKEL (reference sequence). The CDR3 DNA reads TGTGCCAGCAGCCAATATTCGGGGGACAATGAGCAGTTCTTC. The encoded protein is CASSQYSGDNEQFF.

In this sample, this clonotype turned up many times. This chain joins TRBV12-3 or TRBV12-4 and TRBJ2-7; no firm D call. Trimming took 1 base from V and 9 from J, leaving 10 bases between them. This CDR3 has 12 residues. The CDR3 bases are TGTGCCAGCAGTTTAGGCGTAAATGGGCAGTACTTC. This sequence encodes CASSLGVNGQYF.

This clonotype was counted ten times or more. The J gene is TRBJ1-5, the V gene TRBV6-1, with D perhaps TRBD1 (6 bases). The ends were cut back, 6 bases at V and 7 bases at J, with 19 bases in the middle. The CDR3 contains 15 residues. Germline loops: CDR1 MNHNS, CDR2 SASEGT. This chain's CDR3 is CASRRPGGAGQPQHF. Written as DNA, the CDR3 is TGTGCCAGCAGGCGACCCGGGGGCGCTGGGCAGCCCCAGCATTTT.

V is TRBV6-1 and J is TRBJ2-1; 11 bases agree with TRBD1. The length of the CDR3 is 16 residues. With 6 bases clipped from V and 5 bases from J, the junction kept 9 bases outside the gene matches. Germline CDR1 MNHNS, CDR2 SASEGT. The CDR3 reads CASRDPGTGGNNEQFF. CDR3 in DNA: TGTGCCAGCAGGGACCCCGGGACAGGGGGGAACAATGAGCAGTTCTTC.

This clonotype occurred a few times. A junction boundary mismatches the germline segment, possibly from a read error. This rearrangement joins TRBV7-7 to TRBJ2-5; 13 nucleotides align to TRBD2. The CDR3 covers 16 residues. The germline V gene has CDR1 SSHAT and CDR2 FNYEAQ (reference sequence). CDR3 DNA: TGTGCTAGCAGCTTAGGGACTAGCGGGGAAGAAGAGACCCAGTACTTC. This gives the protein CASSLGTSGEEETQYF.

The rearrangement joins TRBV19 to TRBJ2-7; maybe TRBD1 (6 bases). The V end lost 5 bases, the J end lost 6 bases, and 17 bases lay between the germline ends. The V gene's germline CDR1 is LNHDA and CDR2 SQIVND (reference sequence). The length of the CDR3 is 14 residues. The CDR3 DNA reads TGTGCCAGTAGTTTGACCGGGACACCTATCGAGCAGTACTTC. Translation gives CASSLTGTPIEQYF.

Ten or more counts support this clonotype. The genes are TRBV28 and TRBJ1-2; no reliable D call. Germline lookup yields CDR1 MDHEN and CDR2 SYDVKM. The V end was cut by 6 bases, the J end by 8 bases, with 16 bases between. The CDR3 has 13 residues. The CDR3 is CASSWGKVGGYTF. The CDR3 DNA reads TGTGCCAGCAGCTGGGGAAAGGTGGGCGGCTACACCTTC.

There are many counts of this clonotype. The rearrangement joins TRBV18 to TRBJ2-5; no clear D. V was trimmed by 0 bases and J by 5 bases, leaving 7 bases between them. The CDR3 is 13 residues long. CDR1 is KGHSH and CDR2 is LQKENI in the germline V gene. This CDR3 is CASSPPPGETQYF. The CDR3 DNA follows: TGTGCCAGCTCACCACCCCCCGGCGAGACCCAGTACTTC.

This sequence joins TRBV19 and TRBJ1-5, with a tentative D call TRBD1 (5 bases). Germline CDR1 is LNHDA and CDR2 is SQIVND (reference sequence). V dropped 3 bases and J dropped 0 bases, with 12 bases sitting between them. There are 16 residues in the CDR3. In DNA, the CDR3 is TGTGCCAGTAGTATTAGGGGACGAAATAGCAATCAGCCCCAGCATTTT. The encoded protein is CASSIRGRNSNQPQHF.

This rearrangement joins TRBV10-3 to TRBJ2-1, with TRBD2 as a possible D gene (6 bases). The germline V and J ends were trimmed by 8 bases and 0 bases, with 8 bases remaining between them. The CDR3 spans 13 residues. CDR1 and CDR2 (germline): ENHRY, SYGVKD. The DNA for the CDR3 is TGTGCCATCGCGGGGAGCTCCTACAATGAGCAGTTCTTC. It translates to CAIAGSSYNEQFF.

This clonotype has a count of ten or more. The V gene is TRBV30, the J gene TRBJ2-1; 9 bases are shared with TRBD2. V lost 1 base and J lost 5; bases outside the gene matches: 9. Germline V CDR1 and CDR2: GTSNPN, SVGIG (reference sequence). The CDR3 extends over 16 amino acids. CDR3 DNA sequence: TGTGCCTGGAGTGAGCTAAGGCCTAGCGGGAACAATGAGCAGTTCTTC. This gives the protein CAWSELRPSGNNEQFF.

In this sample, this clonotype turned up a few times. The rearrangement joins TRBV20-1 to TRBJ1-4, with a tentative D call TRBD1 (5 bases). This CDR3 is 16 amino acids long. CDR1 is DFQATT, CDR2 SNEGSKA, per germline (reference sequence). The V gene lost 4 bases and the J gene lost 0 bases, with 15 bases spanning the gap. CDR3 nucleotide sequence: TGCAGTGCTATTCGGGGACCGGGGGCAACTAATGAAAAACTGTTTTTT. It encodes CSAIRGPGATNEKLFF.

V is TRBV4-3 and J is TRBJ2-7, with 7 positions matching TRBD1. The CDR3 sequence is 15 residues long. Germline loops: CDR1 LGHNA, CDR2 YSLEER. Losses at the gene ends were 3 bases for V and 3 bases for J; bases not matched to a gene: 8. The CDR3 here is CASSQVRDSYYEQYF. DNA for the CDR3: TGCGCCAGCAGCCAGGTACGGGACAGCTACTACGAGCAGTACTTC.

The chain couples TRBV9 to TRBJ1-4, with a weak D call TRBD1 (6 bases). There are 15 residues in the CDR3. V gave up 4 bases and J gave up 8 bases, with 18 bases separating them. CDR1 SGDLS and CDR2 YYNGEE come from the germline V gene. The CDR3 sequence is CASSLRRGWNEKLFF. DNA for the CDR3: TGTGCCAGCAGCCTACGCAGGGGATGGAACGAAAAACTGTTTTTT.

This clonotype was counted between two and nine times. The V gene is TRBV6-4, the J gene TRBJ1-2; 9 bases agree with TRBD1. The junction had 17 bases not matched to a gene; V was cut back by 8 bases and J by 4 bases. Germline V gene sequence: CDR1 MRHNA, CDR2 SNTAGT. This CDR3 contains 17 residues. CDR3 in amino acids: CASSKGQGRGNLYGYTF. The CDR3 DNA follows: TGTGCCAGCTCAAAAGGACAGGGGAGAGGAAACCTCTATGGCTACACCTTC.

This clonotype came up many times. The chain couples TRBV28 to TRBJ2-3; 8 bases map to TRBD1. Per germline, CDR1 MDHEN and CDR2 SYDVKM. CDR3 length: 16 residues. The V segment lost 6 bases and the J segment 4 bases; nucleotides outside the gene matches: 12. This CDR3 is CASSPRGRGPSDTQYF. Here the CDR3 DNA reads TGTGCCAGCAGCCCGCGGGGCAGGGGGCCGTCAGATACGCAGTATTTT.

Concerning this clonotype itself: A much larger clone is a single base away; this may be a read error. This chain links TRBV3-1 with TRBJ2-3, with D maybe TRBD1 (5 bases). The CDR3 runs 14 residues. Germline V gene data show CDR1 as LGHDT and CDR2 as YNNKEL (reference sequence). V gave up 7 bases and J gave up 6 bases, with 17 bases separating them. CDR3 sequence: CASNPIPGIDTQYF. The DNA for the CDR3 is TGTGCCAGCAACCCTATACCAGGGATTGATACGCAGTATTTT.

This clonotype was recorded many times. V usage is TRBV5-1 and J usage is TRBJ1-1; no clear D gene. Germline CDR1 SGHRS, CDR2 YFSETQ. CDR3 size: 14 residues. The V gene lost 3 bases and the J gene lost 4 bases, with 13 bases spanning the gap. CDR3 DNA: TGCGCCAGCAGCTCCGAAGCGATGGGCACTGAAGCTTTCTTT. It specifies CASSSEAMGTEAFF.

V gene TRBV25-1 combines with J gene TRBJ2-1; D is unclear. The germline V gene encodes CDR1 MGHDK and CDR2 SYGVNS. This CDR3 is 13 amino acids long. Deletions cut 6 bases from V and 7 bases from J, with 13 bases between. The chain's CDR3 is CASSGILRNEQFF. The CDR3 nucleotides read TGTGCCAGCAGCGGAATTCTTAGGAATGAGCAGTTCTTC.

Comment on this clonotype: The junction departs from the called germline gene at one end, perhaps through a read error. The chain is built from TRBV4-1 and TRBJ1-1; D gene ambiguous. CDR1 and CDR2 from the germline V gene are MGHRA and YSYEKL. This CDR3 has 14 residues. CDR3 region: CTSSQEWGNTEAFF. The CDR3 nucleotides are TGTACCAGCAGCCAAGAGTGGGGGAACACTGAAGCTTTCTTT.

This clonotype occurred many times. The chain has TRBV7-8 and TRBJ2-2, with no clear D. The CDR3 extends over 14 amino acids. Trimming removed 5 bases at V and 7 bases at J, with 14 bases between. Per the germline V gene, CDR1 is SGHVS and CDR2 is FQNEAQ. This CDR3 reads CASSRKGYYGELFF. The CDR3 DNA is TGTGCCAGCAGCCGAAAGGGTTACTACGGGGAGCTGTTTTTT.

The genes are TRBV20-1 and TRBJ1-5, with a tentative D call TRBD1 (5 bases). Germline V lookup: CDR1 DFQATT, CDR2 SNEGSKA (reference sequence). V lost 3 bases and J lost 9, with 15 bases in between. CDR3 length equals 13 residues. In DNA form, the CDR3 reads TGCAGTGCTAGGACCCAGGGAGAGAGGCCCCAGCATTTT. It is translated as CSARTQGERPQHF.

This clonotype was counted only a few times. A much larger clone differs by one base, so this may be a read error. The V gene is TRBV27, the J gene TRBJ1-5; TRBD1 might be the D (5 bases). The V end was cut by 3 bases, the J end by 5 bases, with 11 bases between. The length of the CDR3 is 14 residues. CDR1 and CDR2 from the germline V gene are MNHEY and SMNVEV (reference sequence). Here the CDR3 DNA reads TGTGCCAGCAGTTTCAGGCAGGGCGATCAGCCCCAGCATTTT. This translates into CASSFRQGDQPQHF.

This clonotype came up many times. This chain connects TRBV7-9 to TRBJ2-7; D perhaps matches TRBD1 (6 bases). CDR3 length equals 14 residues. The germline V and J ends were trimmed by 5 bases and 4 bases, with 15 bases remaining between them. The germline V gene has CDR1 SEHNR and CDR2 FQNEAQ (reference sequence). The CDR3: CASSAIRGGYEQYF. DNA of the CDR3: TGTGCCAGCAGCGCAATCAGGGGTGGGTACGAGCAGTACTTC.

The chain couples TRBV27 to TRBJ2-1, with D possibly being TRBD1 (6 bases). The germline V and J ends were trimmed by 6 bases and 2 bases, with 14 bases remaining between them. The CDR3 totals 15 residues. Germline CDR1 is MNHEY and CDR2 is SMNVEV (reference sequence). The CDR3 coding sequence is TGTGCCAGCAGCCCCAGGACAGTCCCCTACAATGAGCAGTTCTTC. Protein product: CASSPRTVPYNEQFF.

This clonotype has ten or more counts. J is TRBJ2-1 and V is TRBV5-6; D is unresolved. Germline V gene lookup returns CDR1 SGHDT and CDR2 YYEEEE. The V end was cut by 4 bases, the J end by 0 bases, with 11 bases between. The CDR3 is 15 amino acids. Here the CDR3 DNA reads TGTGCCAGCAGCGCTACACCCTACTCCTACAATGAGCAGTTCTTC. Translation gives CASSATPYSYNEQFF.

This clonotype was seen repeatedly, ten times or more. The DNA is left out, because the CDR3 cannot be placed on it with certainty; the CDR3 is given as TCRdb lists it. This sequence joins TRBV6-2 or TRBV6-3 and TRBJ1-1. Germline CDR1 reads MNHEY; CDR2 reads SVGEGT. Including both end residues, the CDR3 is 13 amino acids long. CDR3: CASSSSGMEEAFF.

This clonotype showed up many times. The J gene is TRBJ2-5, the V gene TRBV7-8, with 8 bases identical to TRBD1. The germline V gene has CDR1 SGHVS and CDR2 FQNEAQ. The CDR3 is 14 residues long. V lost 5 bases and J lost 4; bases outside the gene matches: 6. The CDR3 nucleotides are TGTGCCAGCAGCCCCCGGGACAGGATAGAGACCCAGTACTTC. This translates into CASSPRDRIETQYF. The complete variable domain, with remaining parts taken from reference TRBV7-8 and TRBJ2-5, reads GAGVSQSPRYKVAKRGQDVALRCDPISGHVSLFWYQQALGQGPEFLTYFQNEAQLDKSGLPSDRFFAERPEGSVSTLKIQRTQQEDSAVYLCASSPRDRIETQYFGPGTRLLVL.

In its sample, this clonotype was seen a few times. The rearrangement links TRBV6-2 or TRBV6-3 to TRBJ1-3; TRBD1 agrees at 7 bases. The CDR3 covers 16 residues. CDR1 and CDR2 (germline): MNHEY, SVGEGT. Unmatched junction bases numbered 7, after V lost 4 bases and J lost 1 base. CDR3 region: CASSFNRGRSGNTIYF. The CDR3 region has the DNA TGTGCCAGCAGTTTCAACAGGGGCCGGTCTGGAAACACCATATATTTT.